The present T cell receptor (beta chain) was sequenced within a study of immune heterogeneity within non-small cell lung tumors. Regarding the study as a whole: Identical dominant CDR3 beta clonotypes spanned tumor sites within a patient, beside site-unique high-frequency clones. Comparison across individual patients showed largely distinct high-frequency T-cell receptor beta clonotypes.

In a multiplex PCR, 32 V and 13 J primers amplified TCR beta CDR3. MiXCR, applied by TCRdb to the multiplex PCR reads, yields one record per CDR3 protein. The sample carries a few thousand distinct CDR3 sequences, about 15% recorded once. As template, the study used bulk tumor genomic DNA at 550 to 650 ng per sample. Biopsy collection occurred during surgery, with several far-apart biopsies per primary tumor. Patients underwent curative surgery for untreated, newly diagnosed non-small cell lung cancer. This clonotype was observed a single time. Antigen unknown. A much bigger clone sits one base away, suggesting this may be a read error. Per the germline V gene, CDR1 is LNHNV and CDR2 is YYDKDF (reference sequence). The CDR3 has 15 residues.

The chain is built from TRBV15 and TRBJ2-5; TRBD2 is a possible D gene (7 bases). The source is a female donor with non-small cell lung cancer. Sample: lung tumor tissue. CDR3 DNA sequence: TGTGCCGCCAGCCCTCAAAGGGGGGGCCAAGAGACCCAGTACTTC. It is translated as CAASPQRGGQETQYF.